This record concerns one T cell receptor (beta chain) sequence. Its target is not known. The authors obtained PBMCs from 10 ml of fresh peripheral blood. This specimen comes from a study of T cells in Graves' hyperthyroidism and ophthalmopathy. Study at large: Peripheral blood was acquired at first diagnosis, ahead of any therapy whatsoever. Whole-study results and caveats: The model's output predicted ophthalmopathy at a median of roughly 6 months prior to onset. Blood held most thyroid clonotypes expanded above 0.001 frequency.

The V gene end was trimmed by 1 base and the J gene end by 6 bases; junction bases not matched to a gene: 5. This CDR3 is 14 amino acids long. The V gene's germline CDR1 is SGHNT and CDR2 YYREEE (reference sequence). RNA transcripts were the template for amplifying TCR beta CDR3 regions. The primer set for the first-round RT-PCR of the TCR CDR3 was HTBI. MiXCR, run by TCRdb on the multiplex PCR reads, gives a single entry per CDR3 protein. Here the sample spans 300,000 to 500,000 distinct CDR3 sequences, 11% to 15% being singletons. Sequenced sample: blood. V and J are TRBV5-4 and TRBJ1-2; 8 bases fit TRBD1. The source is a man aged 50-60 years with Graves' ophthalmopathy. The CDR3 DNA follows: TGTGCCAGCAGCTTGACAGGGGGTAGGAATGGCTACACCTTC. Amino acids: CASSLTGGRNGYTF. The whole variable domain, remainder taken from reference TRBV5-4 and TRBJ1-2, is ETGVTQSPTHLIKTRGQQVTLRCSSQSGHNTVSWYQQALGQGPQFIFQYYREEENGRGNFPPRFSGLQFPNYSSELNVNALELDDSALYLCASSLTGGRNGYTFGSGTRLTVV.